The entry below gives a single TCR beta chain sequence along with its context. Its antigen is as yet unknown. The data were taken from a study of T-cell reconstitution after alpha-beta-depleted transplantation in children. General observations from the study: Roughly two months post-transplant, alpha-beta T cells reportedly originated from several hundred graft clones that had expanded. From newly produced T cells came most of the T-cell counts and diversity one year after transplant.

Molecular barcoding with unique molecular identifiers was used for the TCRbeta library. TCRdb reprocessed the PCR reads via MiXCR and lists one record per CDR3 protein. This sample has approximately 85,000 distinct CDR3 sequences, with 13% to 15% found just once. This CDR3 has 14 residues. V lost 3 bases and J 5 bases, leaving 11 bases between the germline ends. The TCR sequence derives from a male patient aged 2 to 9 who had a stem cell transplant for acute lymphoblastic leukemia, so the T cells may come from the graft donor. V usage is TRBV12-3 or TRBV12-4 and J usage is TRBJ1-5; a weak D match, TRBD1 (6 bases). This sample comprised PBMCs, mostly from graft donor cells, obtained 180 days after TCRalphabeta/CD19-depleted stem cell transplant. The CDR3 region has the DNA TGTGCCAGCAGTTTTTCAGGGGCCCATCAGCCCCAGCATTTT. This translates into CASSFSGAHQPQHF.